These T cell receptor beta chains were read from a single sample in a study of T cells after yellow fever vaccination. TCRdb re-called the 5' RACE reads with MiXCR, one entry per CDR3 protein. The sample carries about 350,000 distinct CDR3 sequences, roughly 12% recorded once. The sample in question was PBMCs, obtained on the day of the first yellow fever vaccination. These receptors were taken from a man younger than 35 who received the YFV17D yellow fever vaccine. CDR3s include the opening cysteine and the closing phenylalanine or tryptophan. D genes are given only for firm matches. Size is stated for part of the rows, as once, few or many counts, or as a class when the clone is expanded.

>TRBJ2-4|TRBV20-1|TRBD1|.
TGCAGTGCCCCGGGACAGATAGTAGCCAAAAACATTCAGTACTTC
CSAPGQIVAKNIQYF
>TRBJ2-1|TRBV13|.|.
TGTGCCAGCAGCTTAAGGATCCGGGATCTATACAATGAGCAGTTCTTC
CASSLRIRDLYNEQFF
>TRBJ1-1|TRBV7-9|TRBD1|few
TGTGCCAGCAGGTGGGACAGGGGGAACACTGAAGCTTTCTTT
CASRWDRGNTEAFF
>TRBJ2-2|TRBV11-2|.|few
TGTGCCAGCACCCCCGAAGGATTGTCTGGGACCGGGGAGCTGTTTTTT
CASTPEGLSGTGELFF
>TRBJ2-1|TRBV12-3/TRBV12-4|TRBD2|few
TGTGCCAGCAGTTTGGCTGGACTAGCGGGGACCTACAATGAGCAGTTCTTC
CASSLAGLAGTYNEQFF
>TRBJ2-1|TRBV24-1|.|.
TGTGCCACCAGTGATTTTGAGGGAGACAATGAGCAGTTCTTC
CATSDFEGDNEQFF
>TRBJ2-2|TRBV10-3|TRBD1|.
TGTGCCATCCCTTCGGACAGGGGTGAGAACACCGGGGAGCTGTTTTTT
CAIPSDRGENTGELFF
>TRBJ1-2|TRBV6-2/TRBV6-3|.|.
TGTGCCAGCAGTTACGACGGGGCTAACTATGGCTACACCTTC
CASSYDGANYGYTF
>TRBJ2-1|TRBV6-2/TRBV6-3|.|many
TGTGCCAGCAGCGAACAGGCCTCCTACAATGAGCAGTTCTTC
CASSEQASYNEQFF
>TRBJ2-5|TRBV7-9|.|.
TGTGCCAGCAGCTTAGAGGAGTGGCGAGAGACCCAGTACTTC
CASSLEEWRETQYF
>TRBJ2-2|TRBV9|.|.
TGTGCCAGCAGCGTAGTGGCTGGGATCGGGGAGCTGTTTTTT
CASSVVAGIGELFF
>TRBJ2-1|TRBV7-3|TRBD1|.
TGTGCCAGCAGCTCGGGGACAGCCGGCCCCTACAATGAGCAGTTCTTC
CASSSGTAGPYNEQFF
>TRBJ2-3|TRBV7-2|.|few
TGTGCCAGCCTGGGAATAACAGATACGCAGTATTTT
CASLGITDTQYF
>TRBJ2-5|TRBV5-1|TRBD2|.
TGCGCCAGCAGCTACGGACTAGCGGGGGGGCCGAGGGAGACCCAGTACTTC
CASSYGLAGGPRETQYF
>TRBJ1-2|TRBV7-2|.|few
TGTGCCAGCAGCTTATACAACTATGGCTACACCTTC
CASSLYNYGYTF